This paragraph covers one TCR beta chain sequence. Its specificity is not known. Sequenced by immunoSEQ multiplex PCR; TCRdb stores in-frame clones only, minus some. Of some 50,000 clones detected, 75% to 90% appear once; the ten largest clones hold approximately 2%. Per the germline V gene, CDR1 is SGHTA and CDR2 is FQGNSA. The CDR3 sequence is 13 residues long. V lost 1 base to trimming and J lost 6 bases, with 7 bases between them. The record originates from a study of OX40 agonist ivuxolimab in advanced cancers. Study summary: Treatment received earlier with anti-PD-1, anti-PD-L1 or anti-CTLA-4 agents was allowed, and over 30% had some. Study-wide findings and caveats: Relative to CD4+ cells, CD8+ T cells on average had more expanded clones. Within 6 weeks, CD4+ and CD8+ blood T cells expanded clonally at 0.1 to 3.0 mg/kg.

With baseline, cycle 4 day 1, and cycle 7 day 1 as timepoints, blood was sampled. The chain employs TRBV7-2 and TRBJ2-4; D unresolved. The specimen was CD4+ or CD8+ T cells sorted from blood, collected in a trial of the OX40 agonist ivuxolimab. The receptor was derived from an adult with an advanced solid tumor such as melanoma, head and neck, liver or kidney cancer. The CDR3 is CASSLGHLNIQYF. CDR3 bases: TGTGCCAGCAGCTTAGGACACCTAAACATTCAGTACTTC. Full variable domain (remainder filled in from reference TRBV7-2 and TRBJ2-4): GAGVSQSPSNKVTEKGKDVELRCDPISGHTALYWYRQSLGQGLEFLIYFQGNSAPDKSGLPSDRFSAERTGGSVSTLTIQRTQQEDSAVYLCASSLGHLNIQYFGAGTRLSVL.